The T cell receptor beta chain under discussion was sequenced for a study of Ad26.COV2.S vaccination and SARS-CoV-2 variants. V was pared by 4 bases and J by 6 bases, with 5 bases between. The CDR3 spans 11 residues. Germline-derived CDR1 and CDR2 are MNHNY and SVGAGI (reference sequence). Clones were sequenced by immunoSEQ multiplex PCR, and TCRdb holds only the in-frame ones, with some missing. Of a few hundred thousand clones detected, about nine tenths appear once; the ten largest clones hold about 1.7%. Described treatment: 15 to 20 received Ad26.COV2.S at low or high dose, single or two shots; 5 received placebo; per-sample allocation not given. Collection of samples fell on day 63 after the first vaccine or placebo injection.

This chain connects TRBV6-6 to TRBJ2-3; D is undetermined. The material was peripheral blood, obtained in a trial of Ad26.COV2.S vaccine versus placebo. The origin of this receptor is a person between 18 and 59 years old who received the Ad26.COV2.S COVID-19 vaccine or a placebo. DNA for the CDR3: TGTGCCAGCAGTTGGCGGGATACGCAGTATTTT. It is translated as CASSWRDTQYF.